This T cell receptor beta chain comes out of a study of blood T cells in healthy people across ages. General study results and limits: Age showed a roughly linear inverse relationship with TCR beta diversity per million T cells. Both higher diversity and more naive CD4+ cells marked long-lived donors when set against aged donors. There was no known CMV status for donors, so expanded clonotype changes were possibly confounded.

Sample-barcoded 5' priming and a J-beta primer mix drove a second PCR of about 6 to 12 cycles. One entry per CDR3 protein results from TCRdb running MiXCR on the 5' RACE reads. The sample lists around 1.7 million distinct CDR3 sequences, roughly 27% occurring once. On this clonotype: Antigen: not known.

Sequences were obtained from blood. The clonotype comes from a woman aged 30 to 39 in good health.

CDR3 nucleotide sequence: TGCAGTGCTTGTCGAGCGGGGGGCTACAATGAGCAGTTCTTC. Amino acids: CSACRAGGYNEQFF. This rearrangement joins TRBV20-1 to TRBJ2-1; 9 bases are shared with TRBD2. The J segment lost 3 bases and the V segment lost 5 bases, leaving 5 bases of the junction unmatched. The CDR3 has 14 amino acids. Germline lookup yields CDR1 DFQATT and CDR2 SNEGSKA (reference sequence).